There are many counts of the clone carrying this T cell receptor beta chain. The sample belongs to a study of early T cells in non-severe SARS-CoV-2 infection. Study-wide context: Sequencing targeted bulk RNA from unsorted whole blood, leaving chains unpaired.

Individual cDNA molecules were tagged with unique molecular identifiers. From the 5' RACE reads, TCRdb called clonotypes with MiXCR, one entry per CDR3 protein. The sample consists of tens of thousands of distinct CDR3 sequences, 5% to 6% of them appearing once. The TCR originated in an adult who was a healthcare worker with PCR-confirmed SARS-CoV-2 infection or an uninfected control (not recorded which). The material was whole blood, obtained at baseline.

This CDR3 is CASSLDENEQFF. The CDR3 DNA reads as TGTGCCAGCAGCTTGGATGAGAATGAGCAGTTCTTC. This chain uses TRBV5-6 with TRBJ2-1; D unclear. Germline CDR1 SGHDT, CDR2 YYEEEE. The CDR3 is 12 amino acids. Trimming pared 0 bases from V and 7 bases from J, leaving 5 bases between.